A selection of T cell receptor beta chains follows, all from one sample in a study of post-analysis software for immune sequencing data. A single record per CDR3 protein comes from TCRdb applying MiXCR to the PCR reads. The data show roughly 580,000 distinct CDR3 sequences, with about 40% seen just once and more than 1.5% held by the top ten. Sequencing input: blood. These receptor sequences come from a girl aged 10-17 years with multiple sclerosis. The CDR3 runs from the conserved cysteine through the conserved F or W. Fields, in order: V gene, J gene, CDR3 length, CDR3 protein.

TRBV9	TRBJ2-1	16	CASSSPSGVYYNEQFF
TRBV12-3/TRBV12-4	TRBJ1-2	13	CASSRTGEHGCTF
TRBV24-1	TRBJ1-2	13	CATSDVGAGGYTF
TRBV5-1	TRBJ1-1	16	CASSLYGVSENTEAFF
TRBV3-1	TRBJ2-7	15	CASSQRQGRIGEQYF
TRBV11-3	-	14	CASRRAGGEYEQYF
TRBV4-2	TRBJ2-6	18	CASSHRGTGGSGANVLTF
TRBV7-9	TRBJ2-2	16	CASSRQGTLNTGELFF
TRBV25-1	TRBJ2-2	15	CASSERDRNTGGLFF
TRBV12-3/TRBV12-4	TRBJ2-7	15	CASSLGPRDSYEQYF
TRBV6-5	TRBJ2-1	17	CASSYSPTSGSYNEQFF
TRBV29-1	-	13	CSAKRGVRETQYF
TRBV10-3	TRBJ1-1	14	CAIGGDQGMSEAFF
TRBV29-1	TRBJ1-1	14	CSASNRGRNTEAFF
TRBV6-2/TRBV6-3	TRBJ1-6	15	CTSRRPGGGNSPLHF
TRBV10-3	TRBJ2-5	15	CAISQSGGGGQTQYF
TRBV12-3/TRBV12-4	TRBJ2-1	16	CASSLLAGKNYNEQFF